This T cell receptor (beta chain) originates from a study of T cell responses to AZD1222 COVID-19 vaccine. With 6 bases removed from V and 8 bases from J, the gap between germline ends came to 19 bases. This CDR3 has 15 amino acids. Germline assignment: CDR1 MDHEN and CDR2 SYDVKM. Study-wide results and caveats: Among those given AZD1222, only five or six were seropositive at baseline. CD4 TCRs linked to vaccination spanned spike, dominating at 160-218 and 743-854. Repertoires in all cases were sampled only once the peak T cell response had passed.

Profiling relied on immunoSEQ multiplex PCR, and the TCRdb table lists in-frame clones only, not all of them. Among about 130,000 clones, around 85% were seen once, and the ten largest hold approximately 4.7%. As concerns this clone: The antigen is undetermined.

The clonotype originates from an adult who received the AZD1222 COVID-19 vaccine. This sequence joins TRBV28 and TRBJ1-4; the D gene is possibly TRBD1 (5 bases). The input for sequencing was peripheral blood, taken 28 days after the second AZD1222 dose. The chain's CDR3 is CASSGGDLRDEKLFF. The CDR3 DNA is TGTGCCAGCAGCGGAGGAGATTTGAGGGACGAAAAACTGTTTTTT. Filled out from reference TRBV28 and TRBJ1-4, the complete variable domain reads DVKVTQSSRYLVKRTGEKVFLECVQDMDHENMFWYRQDPGLGLRLIYFSYDVKMKEKGDIPEGYSVSREKKERFSLILESASTNQTSMYLCASSGGDLRDEKLFFGSGTQLSVL.